Below, one TCR beta chain is given with its context. The target antigen is unknown. Per germline, CDR1 KGHSH and CDR2 LQKENI. The CDR3 runs to 15 residues. V lost 5 bases and J lost 4; bases outside the gene matches: 5. The protocol was immunoSEQ multiplex PCR, while the TCRdb copy is restricted to in-frame clones and leaves out a portion. The data hold roughly 120,000 clones, with about 86% observed a single time. The data stem from a study of T cell responses to AZD1222 COVID-19 vaccine. General observations from the study: Females made up more of the donors, who were largely white British, and clonal diversity may have come out too low.

This chain uses TRBV18 with TRBJ1-5; TRBD1 matches 10 bases. This receptor was obtained from an adult who received the AZD1222 COVID-19 vaccine. Sequencing was performed on peripheral blood, taken 28 days after the second AZD1222 dose. Here the CDR3 reads CASSEGTGVNQPQHF. In DNA, the CDR3 is TGTGCCAGCTCAGAAGGGACAGGGGTGAATCAGCCCCAGCATTTT.